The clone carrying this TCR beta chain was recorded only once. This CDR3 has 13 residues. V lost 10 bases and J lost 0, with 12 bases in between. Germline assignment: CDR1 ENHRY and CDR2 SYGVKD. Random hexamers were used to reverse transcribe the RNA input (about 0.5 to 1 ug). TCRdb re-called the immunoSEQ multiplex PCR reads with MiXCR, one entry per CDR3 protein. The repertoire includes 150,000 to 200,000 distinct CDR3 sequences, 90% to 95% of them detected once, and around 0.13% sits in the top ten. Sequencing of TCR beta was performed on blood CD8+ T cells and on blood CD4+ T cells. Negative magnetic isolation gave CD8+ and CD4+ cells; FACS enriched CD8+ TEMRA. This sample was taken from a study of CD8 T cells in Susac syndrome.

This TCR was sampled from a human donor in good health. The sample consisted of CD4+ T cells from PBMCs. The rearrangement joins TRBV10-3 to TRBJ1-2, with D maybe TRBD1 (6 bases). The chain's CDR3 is CATQGSPNYGYTF. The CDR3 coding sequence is TGTGCCACACAGGGTTCCCCTAACTATGGCTACACCTTC.